Listed here are 5 T cell receptor beta chains from one sample, sequenced in a study of blood T cell repertoires in COVID-19. Sequencing used immunoSEQ multiplex PCR; TCRdb keeps in-frame clones, though not all of them. The data hold fewer than 80,000 clones, with roughly 85% observed a single time. Sequenced: peripheral blood. These receptors all stem from a woman at least 80 years old with acute or convalescent COVID-19.

This clone was recorded once. The chain joins TRBV10-3 to TRBJ2-7, with 15 bases aligning to TRBD2. V lost 9 bases and J lost 1; bases outside the gene matches: 10. This CDR3 is built from 17 residues. Germline V gives CDR1 ENHRY, CDR2 SYGVKD. In DNA, the CDR3 is TGTGCCATTCGGGGGACTAGCGGGGGGCGCGGGTCCTACGAGCAGTACTTC. Translated, it gives CAIRGTSGGRGSYEQYF.

The genes are TRBV21-1 and TRBJ2-7; the table's D call of TRBD2 was not tested on the DNA. TRBV21-1 is annotated as a pseudogene. This CDR3 has 14 amino acids. The CDR3 nucleotides are TGTGCCAGCAGCAAAAAAGTAGTGAACTACGAGCAGTACTTC. It is translated as CASSKKVVNYEQYF.

V gene TRBV7-2 combines with J gene TRBJ1-1, with D possibly TRBD1 on 5 matching bases. Trimming took off 1 base at V and 4 bases at J, with 7 bases between the two ends. The CDR3 spans 13 residues. In germline, CDR1 is SGHTA, CDR2 FQGNSA. Here the CDR3 reads CASSLGQTTEAFF. CDR3 in DNA: TGTGCCAGCAGCTTAGGACAGACCACTGAAGCTTTCTTT.

This chain joins TRBV11-3 and TRBJ2-2; D is ambiguous. CDR1 is SGHNT and CDR2 is YENEEA in the germline V gene. Trimming shortened V by 4 bases and J by 6 bases, and 9 bases separated the two germline ends. The CDR3 is 13 residues long. CDR3 protein: CASSSGFAGELFF. For the CDR3, the DNA is TGTGCCAGCAGCTCCGGGTTCGCCGGGGAGCTGTTTTTT.

The rearrangement joins TRBV7-9 to TRBJ1-1; D perhaps matches TRBD1 (5 bases). V was trimmed by 0 bases and J by 8 bases, leaving 13 bases between them. CDR3 length: 14 amino acids. The germline V gene encodes CDR1 SEHNR and CDR2 FQNEAQ (reference sequence). The CDR3 DNA reads as TGTGCCAGCAGCTTAGCGCTAAGGGGAGGAGAAGCTTTCTTT. Translated, it gives CASSLALRGGEAFF.